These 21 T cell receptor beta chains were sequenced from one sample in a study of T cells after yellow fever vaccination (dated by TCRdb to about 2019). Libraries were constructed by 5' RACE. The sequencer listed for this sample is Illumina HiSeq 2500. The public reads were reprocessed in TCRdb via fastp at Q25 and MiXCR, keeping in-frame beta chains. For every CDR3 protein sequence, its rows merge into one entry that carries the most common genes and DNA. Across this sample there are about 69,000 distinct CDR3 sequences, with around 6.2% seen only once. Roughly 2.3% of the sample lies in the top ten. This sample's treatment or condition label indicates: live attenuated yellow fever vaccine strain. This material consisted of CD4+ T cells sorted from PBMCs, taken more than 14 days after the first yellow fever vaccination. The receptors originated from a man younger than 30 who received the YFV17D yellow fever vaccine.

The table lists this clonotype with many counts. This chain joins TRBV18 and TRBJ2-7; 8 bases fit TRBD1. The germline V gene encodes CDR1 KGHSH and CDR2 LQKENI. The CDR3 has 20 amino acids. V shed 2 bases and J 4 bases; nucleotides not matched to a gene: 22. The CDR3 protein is CASSPVPTFKDRVNGYEQYV. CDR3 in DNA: TGTGCCAGCTCACCAGTCCCAACATTTAAGGACAGGGTCAATGGGTACGAGCAGTACGTC.

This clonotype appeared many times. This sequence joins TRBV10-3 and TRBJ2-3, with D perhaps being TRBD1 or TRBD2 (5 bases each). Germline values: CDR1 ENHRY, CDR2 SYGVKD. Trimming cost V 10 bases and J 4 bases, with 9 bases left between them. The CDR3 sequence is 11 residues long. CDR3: CATGTADTQYF. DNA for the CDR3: TGTGCCACCGGGACGGCAGATACGCAGTATTTT.

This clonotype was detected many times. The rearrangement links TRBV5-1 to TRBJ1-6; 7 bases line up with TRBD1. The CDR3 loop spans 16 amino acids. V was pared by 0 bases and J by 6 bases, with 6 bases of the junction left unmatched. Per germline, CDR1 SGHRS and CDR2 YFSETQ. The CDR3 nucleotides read TGCGCCAGCAGCTTGGAGACAGGGCTGTCTAATTCACCCCTCCACTTT. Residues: CASSLETGLSNSPLHF.

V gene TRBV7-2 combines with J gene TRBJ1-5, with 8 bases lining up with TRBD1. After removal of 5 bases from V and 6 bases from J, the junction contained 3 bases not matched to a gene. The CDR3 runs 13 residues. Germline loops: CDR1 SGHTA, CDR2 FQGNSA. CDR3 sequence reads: CASSPDRVQPQHF. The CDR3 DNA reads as TGTGCCAGCAGCCCGGACAGGGTTCAGCCCCAGCATTTT. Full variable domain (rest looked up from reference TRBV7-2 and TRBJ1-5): GAGVSQSPSNKVTEKGKDVELRCDPISGHTALYWYRQSLGQGLEFLIYFQGNSAPDKSGLPSDRFSAERTGGSVSTLTIQRTQQEDSAVYLCASSPDRVQPQHFGDGTRLSIL.

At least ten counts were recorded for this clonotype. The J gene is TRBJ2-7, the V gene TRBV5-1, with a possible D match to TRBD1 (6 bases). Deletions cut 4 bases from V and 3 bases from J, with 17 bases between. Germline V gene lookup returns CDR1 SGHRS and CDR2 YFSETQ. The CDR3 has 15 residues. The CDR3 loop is CASSRMDIRGYEQYF. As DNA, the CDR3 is TGCGCCAGCAGCCGGATGGATATCAGGGGCTACGAGCAGTACTTC.

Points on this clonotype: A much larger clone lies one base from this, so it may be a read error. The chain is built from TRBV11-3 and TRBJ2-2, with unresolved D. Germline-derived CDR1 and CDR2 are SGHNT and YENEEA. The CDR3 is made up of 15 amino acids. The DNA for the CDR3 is TGTGCCAACAGCTCCGGCCCCGTGAACACCGGGGAGCTGTTTTTT. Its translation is CANSSGPVNTGELFF.

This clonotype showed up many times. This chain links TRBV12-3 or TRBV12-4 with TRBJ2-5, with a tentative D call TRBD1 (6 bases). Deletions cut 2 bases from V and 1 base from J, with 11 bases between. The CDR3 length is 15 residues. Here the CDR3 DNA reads TGTGCCAGCAGTTTACGAGGGGGTAGCCAAGAGACCCAGTACTTC. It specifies CASSLRGGSQETQYF.

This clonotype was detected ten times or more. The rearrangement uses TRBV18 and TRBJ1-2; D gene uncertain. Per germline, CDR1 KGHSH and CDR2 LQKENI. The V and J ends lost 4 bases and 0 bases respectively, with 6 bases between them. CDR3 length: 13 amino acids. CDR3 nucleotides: TGTGCCAGCTCACTTCCTTCTAACTATGGCTACACCTTC. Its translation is CASSLPSNYGYTF.

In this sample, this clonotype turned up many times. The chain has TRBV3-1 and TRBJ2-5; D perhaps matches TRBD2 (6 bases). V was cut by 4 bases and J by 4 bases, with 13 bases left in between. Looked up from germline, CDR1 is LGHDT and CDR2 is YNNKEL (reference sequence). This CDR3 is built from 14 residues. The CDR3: CASSLSGDGETQYF. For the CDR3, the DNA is TGTGCCAGCAGCCTTAGCGGAGACGGAGAGACCCAGTACTTC.

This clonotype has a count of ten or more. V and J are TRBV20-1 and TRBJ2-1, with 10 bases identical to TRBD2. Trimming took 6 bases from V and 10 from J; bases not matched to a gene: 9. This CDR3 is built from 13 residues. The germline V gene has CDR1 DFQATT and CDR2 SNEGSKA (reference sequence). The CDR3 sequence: CSARGLARAEQFF. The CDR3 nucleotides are TGCAGTGCGAGGGGACTAGCGAGAGCGGAGCAGTTCTTC.

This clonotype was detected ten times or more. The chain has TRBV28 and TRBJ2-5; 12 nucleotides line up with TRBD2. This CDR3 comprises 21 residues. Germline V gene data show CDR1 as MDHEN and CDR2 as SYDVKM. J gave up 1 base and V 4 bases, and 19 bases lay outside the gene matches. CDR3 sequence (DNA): TGTGCCAGCAGTTACCGACAGGGTCGGACTAGCGGGGCCCACGTCCAAGAGACCCAGTACTTC. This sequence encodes CASSYRQGRTSGAHVQETQYF.

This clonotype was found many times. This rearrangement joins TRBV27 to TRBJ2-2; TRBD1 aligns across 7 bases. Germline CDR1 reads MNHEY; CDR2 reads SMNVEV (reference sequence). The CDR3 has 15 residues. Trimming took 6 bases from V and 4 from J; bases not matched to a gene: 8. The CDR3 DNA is TGTGCCAGCAGCCCGAGGGGGCGTAGCACCGGGGAGCTGTTTTTT. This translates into CASSPRGRSTGELFF.

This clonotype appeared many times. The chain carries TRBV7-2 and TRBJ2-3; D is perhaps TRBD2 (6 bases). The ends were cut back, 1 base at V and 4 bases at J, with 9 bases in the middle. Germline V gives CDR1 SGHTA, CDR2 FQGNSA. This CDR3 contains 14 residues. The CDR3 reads CASSLGPGADTQYF. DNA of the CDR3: TGTGCCAGCAGCTTAGGGCCGGGGGCAGATACGCAGTATTTT.

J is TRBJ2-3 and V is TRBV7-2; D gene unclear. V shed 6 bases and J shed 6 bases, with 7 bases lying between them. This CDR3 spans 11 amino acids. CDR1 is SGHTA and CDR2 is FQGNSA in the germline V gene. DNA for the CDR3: TGTGCCAGCAGATTATCTGATACGCAGTATTTT. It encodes CASRLSDTQYF.

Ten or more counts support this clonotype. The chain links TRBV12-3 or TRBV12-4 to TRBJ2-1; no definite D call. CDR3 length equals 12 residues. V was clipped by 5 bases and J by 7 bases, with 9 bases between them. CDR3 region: CASSVDRNEQFF. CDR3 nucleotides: TGTGCCAGCAGTGTGGACCGGAATGAGCAGTTCTTC.

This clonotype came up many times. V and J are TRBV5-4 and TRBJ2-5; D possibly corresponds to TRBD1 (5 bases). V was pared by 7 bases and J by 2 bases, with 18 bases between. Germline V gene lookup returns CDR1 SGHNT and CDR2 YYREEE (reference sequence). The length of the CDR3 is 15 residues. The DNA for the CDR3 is TGTGCCAGCTCCCCTAACAACAGGTTTCAAGAGACCCAGTACTTC. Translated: CASSPNNRFQETQYF.

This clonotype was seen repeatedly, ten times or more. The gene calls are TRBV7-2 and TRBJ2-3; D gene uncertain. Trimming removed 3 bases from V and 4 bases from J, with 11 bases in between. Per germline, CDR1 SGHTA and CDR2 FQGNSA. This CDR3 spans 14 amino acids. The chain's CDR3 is CASSFPSHSDTQYF. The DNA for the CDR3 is TGTGCCAGCAGCTTCCCCAGCCATTCAGATACGCAGTATTTT.

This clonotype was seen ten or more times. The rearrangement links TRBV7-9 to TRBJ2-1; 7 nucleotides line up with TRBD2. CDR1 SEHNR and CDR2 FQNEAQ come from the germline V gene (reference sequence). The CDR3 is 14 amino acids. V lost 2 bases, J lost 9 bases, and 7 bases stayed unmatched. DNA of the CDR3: TGTGCCAGCAGCTTATTTGAGTCTAGCGGTGAGCAGTTCTTC. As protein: CASSLFESSGEQFF.

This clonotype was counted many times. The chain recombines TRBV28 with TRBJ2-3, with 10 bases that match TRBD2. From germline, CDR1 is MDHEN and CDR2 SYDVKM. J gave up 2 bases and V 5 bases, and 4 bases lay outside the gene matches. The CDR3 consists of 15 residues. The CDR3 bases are TGTGCCAGCAGTCTAGCGGGGGCCAACACAGATACGCAGTATTTT. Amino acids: CASSLAGANTDTQYF.

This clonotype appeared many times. The CDR3 coding sequence is TGTGCCAGCAGTTTGACAGGGGGCTACGAGCAGTACGTC. It encodes CASSLTGGYEQYV. The rearrangement uses TRBV28 and TRBJ2-7; 9 bases map to TRBD1. V lost 3 bases and J lost 3; bases outside the gene matches: 0. Germline loops: CDR1 MDHEN, CDR2 SYDVKM. This CDR3 region has 13 residues.

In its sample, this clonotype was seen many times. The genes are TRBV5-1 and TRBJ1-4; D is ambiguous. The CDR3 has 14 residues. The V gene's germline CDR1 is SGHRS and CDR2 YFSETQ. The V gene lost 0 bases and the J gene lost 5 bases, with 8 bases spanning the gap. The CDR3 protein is CASSLDTSNEKLFF. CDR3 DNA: TGCGCCAGCAGCTTGGACACGTCGAATGAAAAACTGTTTTTT.